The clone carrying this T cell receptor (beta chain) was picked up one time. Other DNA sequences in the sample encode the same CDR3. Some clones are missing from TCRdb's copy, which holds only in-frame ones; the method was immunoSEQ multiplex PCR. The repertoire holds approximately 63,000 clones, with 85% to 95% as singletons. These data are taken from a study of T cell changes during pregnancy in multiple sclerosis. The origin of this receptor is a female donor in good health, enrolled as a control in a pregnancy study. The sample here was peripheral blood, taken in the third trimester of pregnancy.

CDR3 region: CAWSVGGGANYGYTF. CDR3 DNA: TGTGCCTGGAGTGTAGGGGGGGGAGCTAACTATGGCTACACCTTC. The chain has TRBV30 and TRBJ1-2, with D possibly being TRBD1 (6 bases). Per the germline V gene, CDR1 is GTSNPN and CDR2 is SVGIG (reference sequence). This CDR3 is built from 15 residues. The germline V and J ends were trimmed by 0 bases and 0 bases, with 11 bases remaining between them.